The rows below give T cell receptor beta chains drawn from one sample of a study of a mutant IDH1 vaccine in newly diagnosed glioma. Some clones are missing from TCRdb's copy, which holds only in-frame ones; the method was immunoSEQ multiplex PCR. The sample has 60,000 to 75,000 clones; approximately 80% are singletons. These receptors have no known antigen. Sequences were derived from PBMCs, sampled from a glioma patient whose treatment included an IDH1 peptide vaccine. Every receptor here comes from a man under 40 with glioma. Both conserved end residues are part of each CDR3.

TRBV28	TRBJ2-1	CASSSRGLGYNEQFF
TRBV28	TRBJ1-2	CASRAVTGYTF
TRBV19	TRBJ1-2	CASSNMGANYGYTF
TRBV28	TRBJ1-5	CASRVTGINQPQHF
TRBV7-3	TRBJ2-1	CASSSTGLNEQFF
TRBV5-1	TRBJ2-7	CASSTTARGRGFEQYF
TRBV7-9	TRBJ2-1	CASEGSYNEQFF
TRBV7-2	TRBJ2-1	CASRQGGPYNEQFF
TRBV4-1	TRBJ2-7	CASSPGLLGRNYEQYF
TRBV9	TRBJ2-2	CASSPLGGGRNTGELFF
TRBV19	TRBJ2-7	CASRKSEAYEQYF
TRBV5-8	TRBJ2-1	CASSSDGFLAGGPYNEQFF
TRBV2	TRBJ2-2	CASRKDRGELFF
TRBV11-3	TRBJ2-7	CASSLDSYRASYEQYF
TRBV7-2	TRBJ2-2	CASTSDLNTGELFF
TRBV7-2	TRBJ2-1	CASSLEGTWQNNEQFF
TRBV19	TRBJ2-1	CASRIGGPSYNEQFF
TRBV7-2	TRBJ2-2	CASSLGSGNTGELFF
TRBV7-2	TRBJ1-6	CASSPRGWVSSPLHF
TRBV30	TRBJ2-5	CAWSRLAGVSGGETQYF
TRBV7-2	TRBJ2-2	CASSFGINTGELFF
TRBV5-6	TRBJ1-2	CASSPGTGHGYTF
TRBV10-1	TRBJ2-7	CASSEGMLREYEQYF
TRBV7-9	TRBJ2-1	CASSPTGRDEQFF
TRBV4-1	TRBJ2-3	CASSQDSPGQGRDTQYF
TRBV7-9	TRBJ1-2	CASSLLGGRGAGGYTF
TRBV28	TRBJ1-5	CAGRNGGNQPQHF
TRBV5-4	TRBJ2-1	CASSTGTGVGYNEQFF
TRBV4-2	TRBJ1-2	CASSQEKLGYGYTF
TRBV7-3	TRBJ2-1	CASSLVLAAYNEQFF
TRBV28	TRBJ2-1	CASSSPAGTGIDEQFF
TRBV9	TRBJ2-2	CASSRGLSTGELFF
TRBV7-9	TRBJ2-1	CASSRGESNEQLF
TRBV2	TRBJ2-7	CASSEAQPRLGYEQYF
TRBV5-6	TRBJ2-7	CASNRFSYEQYF
TRBV2	TRBJ1-4	CASSSRQTEKLFF
TRBV19	TRBJ1-1	CASSLGPDTEAFF
TRBV7-9	TRBJ2-1	CASQPPGVNEQFF
TRBV5-4	TRBJ1-1	CASSLAKRDGDTEAFF
TRBV7-9	TRBJ2-3	CASSPRTSGKPDTQYF
TRBV11-2	TRBJ2-5	CASSLGAGALETQYF
TRBV14	TRBJ1-2	CASSQIRGLPDSSGYTF
TRBV6-5	TRBJ1-2	CASSRDRGDYGYTF
TRBV7-2	TRBJ2-2	CASSLVFGELFF
TRBV6-5	TRBJ2-7	CASRRTGQNSYEQYF
TRBV2	TRBJ2-7	CASREPGQVGPYEQYF
TRBV30	TRBJ1-2	CAWGTGDYGYTF
TRBV5-1	TRBJ1-1	CASSLRPLGNGLNTEAFF
TRBV5-1	TRBJ1-1	CASSWGDLNTEAFF
TRBV10-3	TRBJ2-3	CAISPGTTTRTDTQYF
TRBV6-1	TRBJ1-5	CASSEAMGPLSQPQHF
TRBV6-1	TRBJ2-3	CASAPGLSTDTQYF
TRBV27	TRBJ2-7	CASSFGGLREQYF
TRBV19	TRBJ1-1	CASKEVMNTEAFF
TRBV7-8	TRBJ1-1	CASSLDRAEAFF
TRBV2	TRBJ2-6	CASREWGSGANVLTF
TRBV30	TRBJ1-5	CAWSVGRRNQPQHF
TRBV5-1	TRBJ2-2	CASSLMGDTGELFF
TRBV28	TRBJ1-1	CASSPGQGFFEAFF
TRBV4-2	TRBJ1-6	CASSQERFFPLHF